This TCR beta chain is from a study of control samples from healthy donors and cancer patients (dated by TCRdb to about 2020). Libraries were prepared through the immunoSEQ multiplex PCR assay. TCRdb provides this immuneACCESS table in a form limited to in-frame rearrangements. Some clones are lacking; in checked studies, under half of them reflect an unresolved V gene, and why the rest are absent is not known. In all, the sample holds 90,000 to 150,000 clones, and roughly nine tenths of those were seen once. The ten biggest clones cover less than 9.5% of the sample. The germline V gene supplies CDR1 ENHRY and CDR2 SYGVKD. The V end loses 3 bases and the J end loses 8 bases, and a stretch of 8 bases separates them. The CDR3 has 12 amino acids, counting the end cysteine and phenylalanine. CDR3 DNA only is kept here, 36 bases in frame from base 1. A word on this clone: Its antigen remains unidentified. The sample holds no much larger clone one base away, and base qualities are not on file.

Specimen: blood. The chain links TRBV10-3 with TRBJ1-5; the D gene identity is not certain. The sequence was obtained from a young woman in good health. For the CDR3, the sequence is CAISDPFEPQHF. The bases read TGTGCCATCAGTGATCCCTTTGAGCCCCAGCATTTT.